This T cell receptor (beta chain) was sequenced for a study of PD-1 blockade in classical Hodgkin lymphoma. Study-wide findings and caveats: According to reports, newly diagnosed patients had lower baseline TCR diversity than healthy donors, and relapsed/refractory patients had lower baseline TCR diversity still. The diversity seen at baseline in complete responders resembled that of newly diagnosed patients. Diversity in CD4+ TCRs, unlike that measured in CD8+ TCRs, had risen significantly by C4D1.

CDR1 is SGHAT, CDR2 FQNNGV, per germline. The trim removed 5 bases at V and 3 bases at J, leaving 8 bases unmatched. CDR3 length: 16 residues. About this clone: Its antigen is unidentified.

The repertoire was sequenced with immunoSEQ multiplex PCR; TCRdb's copy has only in-frame clones and lacks some. The data contain about 92,000 clones, 75% to 85% of them singletons. As to time point: cycle 4 day 1 (C4D1), after 5 to 7 weeks of nivolumab. All patients experienced relapse after autologous stem cell transplantation, and brentuximab vedotin exposure was variable. The rearrangement uses TRBV11-2 and TRBJ2-1, with TRBD1 identical over 9 bases. The receptor's source is a human donor with classical Hodgkin lymphoma. This specimen was peripheral blood mononuclear cells (PBMCs), taken before the fourth cycle of nivolumab. The CDR3 sequence is CASSTYRDRDYNEQFF. As DNA, the CDR3 is TGTGCCAGCAGCACCTACCGGGACAGGGACTACAATGAGCAGTTCTTC.